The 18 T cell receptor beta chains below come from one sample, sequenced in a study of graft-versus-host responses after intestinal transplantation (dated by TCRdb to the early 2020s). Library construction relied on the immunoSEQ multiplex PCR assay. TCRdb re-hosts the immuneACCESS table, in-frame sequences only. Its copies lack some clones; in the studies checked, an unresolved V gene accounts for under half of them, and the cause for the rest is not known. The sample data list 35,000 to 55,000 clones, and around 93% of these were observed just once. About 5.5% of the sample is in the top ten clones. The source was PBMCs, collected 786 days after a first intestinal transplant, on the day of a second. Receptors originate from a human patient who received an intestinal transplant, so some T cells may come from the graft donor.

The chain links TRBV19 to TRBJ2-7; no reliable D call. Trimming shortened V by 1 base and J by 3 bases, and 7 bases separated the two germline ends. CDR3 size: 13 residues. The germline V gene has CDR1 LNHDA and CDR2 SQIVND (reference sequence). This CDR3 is CASSIGRNYEQYF. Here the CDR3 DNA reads TGTGCCAGTAGTATAGGGCGGAACTACGAGCAGTACTTC.

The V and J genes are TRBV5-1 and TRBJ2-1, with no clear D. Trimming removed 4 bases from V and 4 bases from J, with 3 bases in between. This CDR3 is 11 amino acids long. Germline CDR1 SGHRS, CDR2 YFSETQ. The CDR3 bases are TGCGCCAGCAGCGTATACAATGAGCAGTTCTTC. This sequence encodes CASSVYNEQFF.

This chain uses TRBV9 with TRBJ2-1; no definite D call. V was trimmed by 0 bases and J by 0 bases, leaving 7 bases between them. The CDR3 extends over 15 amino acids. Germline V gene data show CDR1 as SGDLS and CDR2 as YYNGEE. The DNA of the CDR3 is TGTGCCAGCAGCGTAGGAGGTCCCTCCTACAATGAGCAGTTCTTC. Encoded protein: CASSVGGPSYNEQFF.

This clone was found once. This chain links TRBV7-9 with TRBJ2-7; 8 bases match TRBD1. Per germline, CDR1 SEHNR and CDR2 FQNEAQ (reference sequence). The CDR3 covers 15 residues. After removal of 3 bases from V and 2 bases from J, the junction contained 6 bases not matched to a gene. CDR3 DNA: TGTGCCAGCAGCTTGCGGACAGGGAGGACCTACGAGCAGTACTTC. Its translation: CASSLRTGRTYEQYF.

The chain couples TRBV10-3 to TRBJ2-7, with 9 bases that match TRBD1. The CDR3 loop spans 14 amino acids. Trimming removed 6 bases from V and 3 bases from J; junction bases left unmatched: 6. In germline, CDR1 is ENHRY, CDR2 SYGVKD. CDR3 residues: CAIRDTGGNYEQYF. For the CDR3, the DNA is TGTGCCATCAGAGATACAGGGGGCAACTACGAGCAGTACTTC.

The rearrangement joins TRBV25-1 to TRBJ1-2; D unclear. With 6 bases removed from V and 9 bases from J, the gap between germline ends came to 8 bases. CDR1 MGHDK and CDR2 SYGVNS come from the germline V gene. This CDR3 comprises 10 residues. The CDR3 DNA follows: TGTGCCAGCAGGGACCGAAGCTACACCTTC. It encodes CASRDRSYTF.

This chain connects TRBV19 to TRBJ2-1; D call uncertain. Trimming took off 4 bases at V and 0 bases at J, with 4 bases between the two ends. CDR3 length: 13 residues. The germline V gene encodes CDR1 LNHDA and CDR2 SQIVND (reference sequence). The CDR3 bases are TGTGCCAGTAGTACCCGCTCCTACAATGAGCAGTTCTTC. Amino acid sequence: CASSTRSYNEQFF. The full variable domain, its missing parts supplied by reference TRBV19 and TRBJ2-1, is DGGITQSPKYLFRKEGQNVTLSCEQNLNHDAMYWYRQDPGQGLRLIYYSQIVNDFQKGDIAEGYSVSREKKESFPLTVTSAQKNPTAFYLCASSTRSYNEQFFGPGTRLTVL.

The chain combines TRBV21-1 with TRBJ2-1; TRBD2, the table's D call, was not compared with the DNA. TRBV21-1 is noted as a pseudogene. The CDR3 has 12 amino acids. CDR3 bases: TGTGCCAGCAGCAAAGTTCGGAATGAGCAGTTCTTC. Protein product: CASSKVRNEQFF.

CDR3 sequence reads: CASGEVRVDGYTF. The CDR3 DNA sequence: TGTGCCAGCGGCGAAGTGAGGGTGGATGGCTACACCTTC. The chain couples TRBV7-9 to TRBJ1-2; no definite D call. Germline V gene data show CDR1 as SEHNR and CDR2 as FQNEAQ (reference sequence). V lost 8 bases, J lost 6 bases, and 16 bases lay in between. The CDR3 is made up of 13 amino acids.

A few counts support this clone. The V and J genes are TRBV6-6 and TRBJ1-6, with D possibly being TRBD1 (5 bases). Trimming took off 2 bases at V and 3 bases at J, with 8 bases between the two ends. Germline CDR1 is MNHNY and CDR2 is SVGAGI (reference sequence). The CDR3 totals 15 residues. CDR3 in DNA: TGTGCCAGCAGTTACGTGGGGGACTATAATTCACCCCTCCACTTT. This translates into CASSYVGDYNSPLHF.

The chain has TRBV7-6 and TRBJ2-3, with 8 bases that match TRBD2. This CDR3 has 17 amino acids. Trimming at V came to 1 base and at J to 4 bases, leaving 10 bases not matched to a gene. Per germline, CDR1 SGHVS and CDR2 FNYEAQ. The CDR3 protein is CASSLGFAGGGSDTQYF. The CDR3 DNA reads TGTGCCAGCAGCTTAGGCTTCGCGGGAGGCGGGTCAGATACGCAGTATTTT.

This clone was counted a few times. The CDR3 is CASSLVGQGARELFF. CDR3 DNA: TGCGCCAGCAGCTTGGTAGGACAGGGGGCCCGGGAGCTGTTTTTT. The genes are TRBV5-1 and TRBJ2-2, with 11 bases fitting TRBD1. The CDR3 extends over 15 amino acids. The germline V gene encodes CDR1 SGHRS and CDR2 YFSETQ. With V trimmed by 0 bases and J by 9 bases, 4 bases remained unmatched.

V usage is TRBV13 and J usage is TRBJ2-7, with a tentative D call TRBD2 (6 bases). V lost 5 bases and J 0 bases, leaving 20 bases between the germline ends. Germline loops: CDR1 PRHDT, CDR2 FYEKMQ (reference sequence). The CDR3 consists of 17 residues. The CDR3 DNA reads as TGTGCCAGCAGCCCTGACCGGGGGACCGGGAGCTCCTACGAGCAGTACTTC. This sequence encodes CASSPDRGTGSSYEQYF.

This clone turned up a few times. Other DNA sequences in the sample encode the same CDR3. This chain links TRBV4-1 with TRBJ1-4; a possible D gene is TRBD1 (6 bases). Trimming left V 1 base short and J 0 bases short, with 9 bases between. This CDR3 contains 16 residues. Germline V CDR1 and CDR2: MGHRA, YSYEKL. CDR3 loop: CASSQGTVATNEKLFF. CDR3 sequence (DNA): TGCGCCAGCAGCCAAGGGACAGTGGCAACTAATGAAAAACTGTTTTTT.

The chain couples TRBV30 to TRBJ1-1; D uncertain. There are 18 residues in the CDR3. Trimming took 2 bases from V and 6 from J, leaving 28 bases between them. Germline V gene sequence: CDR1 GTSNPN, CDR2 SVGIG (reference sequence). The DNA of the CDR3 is TGTGCCTGGAGTCCCTGGACGTTAGCATACAGAGACCACGCTGAAGCTTTCTTT. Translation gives CAWSPWTLAYRDHAEAFF.

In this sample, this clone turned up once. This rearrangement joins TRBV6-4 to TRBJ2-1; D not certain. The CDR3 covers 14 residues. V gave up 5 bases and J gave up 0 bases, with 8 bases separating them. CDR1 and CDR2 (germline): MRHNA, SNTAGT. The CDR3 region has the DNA TGTGCCAGCAGTCCTACCTACTCCTACAATGAGCAGTTCTTC. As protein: CASSPTYSYNEQFF.

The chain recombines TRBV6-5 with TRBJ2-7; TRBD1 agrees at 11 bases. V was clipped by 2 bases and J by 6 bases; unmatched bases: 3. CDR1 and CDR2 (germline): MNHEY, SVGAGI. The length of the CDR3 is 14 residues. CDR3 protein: CASSYRTGGIEQYF. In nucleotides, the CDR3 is TGTGCCAGCAGTTACCGGACAGGGGGCATCGAGCAGTACTTC.

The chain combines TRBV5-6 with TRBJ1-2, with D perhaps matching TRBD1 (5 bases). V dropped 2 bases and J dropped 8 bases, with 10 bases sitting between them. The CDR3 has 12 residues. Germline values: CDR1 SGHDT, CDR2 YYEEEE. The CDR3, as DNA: TGTGCCAGCAGCTTACCCGGGGCCGGCTACACCTTC. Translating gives CASSLPGAGYTF.